This passage covers 29 T cell receptor beta chains from one sample sequenced in a study of shared clonotypes between healthy human individuals. The data were produced by immunoSEQ multiplex PCR, yet TCRdb's version contains in-frame clones alone and is incomplete. The sample lists roughly 2,500,000 clones; roughly 93% were seen once. Material for sequencing was naive CD4+ T cells from PBMCs. Subset denoted: CD45RA+ positively selected. The receptors shown here come from a man younger than 30 in good health. Some clones in this sample may be carry-over from other donors' samples.

The CDR3 coding sequence is TGTGCCAGCTTGCCAGTCTCTGGAAACACCATATATTTT. This sequence encodes CASLPVSGNTIYF. The chain employs TRBV7-3 and TRBJ1-3; unclear D gene. Germline CDR1 reads SGHTA; CDR2 reads FQGTGA. The CDR3 is made up of 13 amino acids. V lost 8 bases to trimming and J lost 0 bases, with 8 bases between them.

The sample holds one count of this clone. This chain links TRBV4-3 with TRBJ2-2; D uncertain. The V end lost 8 bases, the J end lost 0 bases, and 10 bases lay between the germline ends. This CDR3 spans 14 amino acids. Germline assignment: CDR1 LGHNA and CDR2 YSLEER. CDR3 coding DNA: TGCGCCAGCTCTTTTGCAGCGAACACCGGGGAGCTGTTTTTT. Translated: CASSFAANTGELFF.

The chain combines TRBV2 with TRBJ1-5, with D maybe TRBD1 (5 bases). CDR3 length equals 15 residues. CDR1 SNHLY and CDR2 FYNNEI come from the germline V gene. V dropped 3 bases and J dropped 5 bases, with 14 bases sitting between them. CDR3: CASSEFSRADQPQHF. The CDR3 DNA follows: TGTGCCAGCAGTGAGTTTTCCAGGGCCGATCAGCCCCAGCATTTT.

This chain joins TRBV2 and TRBJ1-5, with D hard to call. Looked up from germline, CDR1 is SNHLY and CDR2 is FYNNEI. The V gene lost 2 bases and the J gene lost 4 bases, with 12 bases spanning the gap. This CDR3 region has 15 residues. DNA for the CDR3: TGTGCCAGCAGTGAATTAATCGGGGTTAATCAGCCCCAGCATTTT. Translated: CASSELIGVNQPQHF.

The chain uses TRBV6-6 and TRBJ1-3; 8 positions agree with TRBD1. This CDR3 contains 15 residues. Germline V CDR1 and CDR2: MNHNY, SVGAGI (reference sequence). The trim removed 5 bases at V and 3 bases at J, leaving 6 bases unmatched. The DNA of the CDR3 is TGTGCCAGCAGTAGGATGACAGGGGTTGGAAACACCATATATTTT. This gives the protein CASSRMTGVGNTIYF.

The CDR3 loop is CASSQWTGTGGRRAKNIQYF. CDR3 nucleotides: TGTGCCAGCAGCCAATGGACCGGGACAGGGGGCCGGCGAGCCAAAAACATTCAGTACTTC. The J gene is TRBJ2-4, the V gene TRBV28; 12 bases fit TRBD1. This CDR3 has 20 residues. Trimming cost V 6 bases and J 0 bases; bases outside gene matches: 15. CDR1 is MDHEN, CDR2 SYDVKM, per germline.

Turning to this clone: The same CDR3 also results from other DNA sequences found in this sample. This chain connects TRBV18 to TRBJ2-7, with TRBD2 identical over 10 bases. Trimming removed 6 bases from V and 2 bases from J; junction bases left unmatched: 7. Per the germline V gene, CDR1 is KGHSH and CDR2 is LQKENI. CDR3 length equals 15 residues. CDR3 in amino acids: CASSQIAGGTYEQYF. DNA of the CDR3: TGTGCCAGCTCCCAAATAGCGGGAGGCACCTACGAGCAGTACTTC.

The rearrangement links TRBV18 to TRBJ1-5; D is unclear. There are 16 residues in the CDR3. V was cut by 3 bases and J by 5 bases, with 17 bases left in between. The V gene's germline CDR1 is KGHSH and CDR2 LQKENI. CDR3 amino acids: CASSPYLPGTDQPQHF. CDR3 bases: TGTGCCAGCTCACCTTATCTTCCGGGAACCGATCAGCCCCAGCATTTT.

The rearrangement uses TRBV6-5 and TRBJ2-3; TRBD2 matches 7 bases. Germline V CDR1 and CDR2: MNHEY, SVGAGI. There are 15 residues in the CDR3. The CDR3 spells CATMGRAMAEDTQYF. The CDR3 bases are TGTGCTACCATGGGGAGGGCCATGGCGGAAGATACGCAGTATTTT.

V gene TRBV15 combines with J gene TRBJ1-5, with TRBD1 identical over 8 bases. The V segment lost 3 bases and the J segment 9 bases; nucleotides outside the gene matches: 4. Germline CDR1 is LNHNV and CDR2 is YYDKDF (reference sequence). The CDR3 has 13 residues. CDR3 amino acids: CATSSGQGRPQHF. For the CDR3, the DNA is TGTGCCACCAGCAGCGGACAGGGACGGCCCCAGCATTTT.

V and J are TRBV18 and TRBJ1-1; D unresolved. Germline assignment: CDR1 KGHSH and CDR2 LQKENI. There are 14 residues in the CDR3. The germline V and J ends were trimmed by 2 bases and 4 bases, with 11 bases remaining between them. This CDR3 is CASSPIKEGTEAFF. The CDR3 DNA follows: TGTGCCAGCTCACCAATCAAGGAAGGCACTGAAGCTTTCTTT.

The J gene is TRBJ2-1, the V gene TRBV7-8; no definite D call. CDR3 length equals 17 residues. CDR1 and CDR2 from the germline V gene are SGHVS and FQNEAQ. The V end lost 3 bases, the J end lost 0 bases, and 15 bases lay between the germline ends. The CDR3 sequence is CASSFSGIPYSYNEQFF. The CDR3 nucleotides are TGTGCCAGCAGCTTTTCCGGTATACCCTACTCCTACAATGAGCAGTTCTTC.

The chain recombines TRBV5-4 with TRBJ1-3, with D unresolved. The germline V gene has CDR1 SGHNT and CDR2 YYREEE (reference sequence). This CDR3 contains 16 residues. V was trimmed by 1 base and J by 4 bases, leaving 15 bases between them. The CDR3 bases are TGTGCCAGCAGCTTGCCCCGCCCGGGGTCCGGAAACACCATATATTTT. It encodes CASSLPRPGSGNTIYF.

This clone was detected only a few times. The rearrangement joins TRBV29-1 to TRBJ1-1; possibly TRBD1 for D (5 bases). V lost 7 bases and J 3 bases, leaving 12 bases between the germline ends. Germline CDR1 reads SQVTM; CDR2 reads ANQGSEA. The CDR3 is 12 residues long. In DNA form, the CDR3 reads TGCAGCGGCGCAGGGTCGGACACTGAAGCTTTCTTT. Residues: CSGAGSDTEAFF.

The chain links TRBV30 to TRBJ1-3; D remains ambiguous. This CDR3 region has 12 residues. Trimming removed 5 bases at V and 4 bases at J, with 9 bases between. Looked up from germline, CDR1 is GTSNPN and CDR2 is SVGIG (reference sequence). The CDR3 DNA sequence: TGTGCCTGGGCCCCGCCCGGAAACACCATATATTTT. It encodes CAWAPPGNTIYF.

DNA of the CDR3: TGTGCCAGCAGTGAAAGTCGGAGAGGGACTAATCAGCCCCAGCATTTT. It is translated as CASSESRRGTNQPQHF. The J gene is TRBJ1-5, the V gene TRBV25-1, with D tentatively TRBD1 (5 bases). This CDR3 is 16 amino acids long. Trimming cost V 2 bases and J 4 bases, with 15 bases left between them. Germline V gives CDR1 MGHDK, CDR2 SYGVNS.

This clone came up once. This rearrangement joins TRBV18 to TRBJ1-3; D not certain. The length of the CDR3 is 16 residues. The ends were cut back, 3 bases at V and 4 bases at J, with 16 bases in the middle. Germline CDR1 is KGHSH and CDR2 is LQKENI. CDR3 DNA sequence: TGTGCCAGCTCACCCATGGTGGGGTTGGAAGGAAACACCATATATTTT. It codes for CASSPMVGLEGNTIYF.

This rearrangement joins TRBV11-2 to TRBJ2-2; D possibly uses TRBD1 or TRBD2 (6 bases each). The CDR3 contains 15 residues. The germline V and J ends were trimmed by 1 base and 7 bases, with 13 bases remaining between them. Looked up from germline, CDR1 is SGHAT and CDR2 is FQNNGV. Here the CDR3 reads CASSLAGAGGGELFF. For the CDR3, the DNA is TGTGCCAGCAGCTTAGCGGGGGCTGGTGGCGGGGAGCTGTTTTTT.

This clone was found once. The chain joins TRBV11-1 to TRBJ2-3; TRBD2 matches 12 bases. The CDR3 length is 15 residues. The V segment lost 5 bases and the J segment 5 bases; nucleotides outside the gene matches: 5. Germline lookup yields CDR1 SGHAT and CDR2 FQDESV (reference sequence). CDR3 nucleotides: TGTGCCAGCAGCCCACGGACTAGCGGGGAAGATACGCAGTATTTT. Translated, it gives CASSPRTSGEDTQYF. Drawing the rest from reference TRBV11-1 and TRBJ2-3, the complete variable domain is EAEVAQSPRYKITEKSQAVAFWCDPISGHATLYWYRQILGQGPELLVQFQDESVVDDSQLPKDRFSAERLKGVDSTLKIQPAELGDSAMYLCASSPRTSGEDTQYFGPGTRLTVL.

Only one count was recorded for this clone. The rearrangement joins TRBV16 to TRBJ1-1; TRBD1 matches at 9 bases. Trimming took 4 bases from V and 1 from J; bases not matched to a gene: 7. The CDR3 length is 16 residues. The germline V gene has CDR1 KGHSY and CDR2 FQNENV. CDR3: CASSRTGGARNTEAFF. The CDR3 coding sequence is TGTGCCAGCAGCCGTACAGGGGGCGCACGGAACACTGAAGCTTTCTTT. Together with reference TRBV16 and TRBJ1-1, the CDR3 gives the full variable domain: GEEVAQTPKHLVRGEGQKAKLYCAPIKGHSYVFWYQQVLKNEFKFLISFQNENVFDETGMPKERFSAKCLPNSPCSLEIQATKLEDSAVYFCASSRTGGARNTEAFFGQGTRLTVV.

V is TRBV19 and J is TRBJ2-5; 8 nucleotides align to TRBD2. The CDR3 runs 17 residues. The V segment lost 3 bases and the J segment 4 bases; nucleotides outside the gene matches: 13. Germline V gene data show CDR1 as LNHDA and CDR2 as SQIVND (reference sequence). CDR3 amino acids: CASSMVLGAGGRETQYF. The DNA for the CDR3 is TGTGCCAGTAGTATGGTACTTGGCGCGGGAGGACGAGAGACCCAGTACTTC.

The chain has TRBV30 and TRBJ2-3; D not certain. V dropped 5 bases and J dropped 0 bases, with 6 bases sitting between them. Germline assignment: CDR1 GTSNPN and CDR2 SVGIG (reference sequence). The CDR3 loop spans 12 amino acids. CDR3 nucleotide sequence: TGTGCCTGGGGGTCTAGCACAGATACGCAGTATTTT. This translates into CAWGSSTDTQYF.

The J gene is TRBJ2-5, the V gene TRBV29-1; 8 nucleotides match TRBD1. Germline CDR1 is SQVTM and CDR2 is ANQGSEA. The CDR3 runs to 16 residues. V dropped 0 bases and J dropped 1; count of bases not matched to a gene: 7. CDR3 DNA sequence: TGCAGCGTTGAAGATCGGACCAGGGGGCTCCAAGAGACCCAGTACTTC. Encoded protein: CSVEDRTRGLQETQYF.

The chain joins TRBV7-9 to TRBJ1-1; D perhaps matches TRBD1 (6 bases). The CDR3 spans 15 residues. The V and J ends lost 2 bases and 3 bases respectively, with 13 bases between them. CDR1 and CDR2 from the germline V gene are SEHNR and FQNEAQ (reference sequence). In DNA form, the CDR3 reads TGTGCCAGCAGCTTACGGGGGCTGGGGTACACTGAAGCTTTCTTT. Amino acid sequence: CASSLRGLGYTEAFF.

V is TRBV10-1 and J is TRBJ2-1; D is perhaps TRBD2 (6 bases). V was shortened by 6 bases and J by 4 bases, with 19 bases between the two germline ends. This CDR3 spans 16 amino acids. From germline, CDR1 is WNHNN and CDR2 SYGVQD (reference sequence). The CDR3 sequence: CASRTTGTPRYNEQFF. The CDR3 nucleotides are TGCGCCAGCAGAACCACCGGGACTCCAAGATACAATGAGCAGTTCTTC.

The rearrangement joins TRBV10-3 to TRBJ2-1, with D possibly being TRBD2 (5 bases). This CDR3 region has 15 residues. CDR1 and CDR2 (germline): ENHRY, SYGVKD. V was trimmed by 2 bases and J by 4 bases, leaving 12 bases between them. The CDR3 loop is CAISETRQLYNEQFF. CDR3 nucleotides: TGTGCCATCAGTGAGACTAGACAACTTTACAATGAGCAGTTCTTC.

This clone was observed once. The CDR3 protein is CASSLGTAGWREKLFF. CDR3 DNA sequence: TGCGCCAGCAGCCTGGGGACAGCCGGGTGGAGAGAAAAACTGTTTTTT. The chain recombines TRBV5-1 with TRBJ1-4; 7 bases fit TRBD1. V was clipped by 4 bases and J by 8 bases; unmatched bases: 14. Germline V CDR1 and CDR2: SGHRS, YFSETQ. CDR3 length: 16 amino acids.

The genes are TRBV5-1 and TRBJ2-1; TRBD2 agrees at 9 bases. V dropped 1 base and J dropped 4; count of bases not matched to a gene: 15. In germline, CDR1 is SGHRS, CDR2 YFSETQ. The CDR3 is made up of 19 amino acids. CDR3 sequence reads: CASSLKVSTSGGLYNEQFF. DNA for the CDR3: TGCGCCAGCAGCTTGAAGGTTTCGACTAGCGGAGGCCTTTACAATGAGCAGTTCTTC.

V is TRBV25-1 and J is TRBJ2-1; TRBD1 matches at 9 bases. The germline V gene encodes CDR1 MGHDK and CDR2 SYGVNS. The CDR3 has 15 residues. After removal of 7 bases from V and 7 bases from J, the junction contained 11 bases not matched to a gene. CDR3 in amino acids: CASTNGQGTRNEQFF. The CDR3, as DNA: TGTGCCAGCACCAACGGACAGGGGACGAGGAATGAGCAGTTCTTC.